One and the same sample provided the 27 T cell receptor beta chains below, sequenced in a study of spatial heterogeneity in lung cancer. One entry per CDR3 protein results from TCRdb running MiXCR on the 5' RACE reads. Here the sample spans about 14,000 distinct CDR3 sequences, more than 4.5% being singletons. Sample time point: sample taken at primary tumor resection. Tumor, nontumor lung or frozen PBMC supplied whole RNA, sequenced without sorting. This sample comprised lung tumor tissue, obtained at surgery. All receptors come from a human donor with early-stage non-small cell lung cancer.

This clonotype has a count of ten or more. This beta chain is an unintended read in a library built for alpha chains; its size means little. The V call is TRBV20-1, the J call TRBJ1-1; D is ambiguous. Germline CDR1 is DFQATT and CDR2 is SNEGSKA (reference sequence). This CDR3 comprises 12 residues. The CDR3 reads CSPAGAGPEAFF. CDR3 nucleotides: TGCAGCCCCGCCGGCGCCGGCCCTGAAGCTTTCTTT.

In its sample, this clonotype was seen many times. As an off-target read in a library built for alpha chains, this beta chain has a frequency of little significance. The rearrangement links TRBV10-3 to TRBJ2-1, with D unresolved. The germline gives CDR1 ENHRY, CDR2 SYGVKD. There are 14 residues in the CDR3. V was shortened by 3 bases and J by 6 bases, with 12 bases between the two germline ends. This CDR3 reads CAISEPVLGNEQFF. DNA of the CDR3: TGTGCCATCAGTGAACCTGTCTTGGGCAATGAGCAGTTCTTC.

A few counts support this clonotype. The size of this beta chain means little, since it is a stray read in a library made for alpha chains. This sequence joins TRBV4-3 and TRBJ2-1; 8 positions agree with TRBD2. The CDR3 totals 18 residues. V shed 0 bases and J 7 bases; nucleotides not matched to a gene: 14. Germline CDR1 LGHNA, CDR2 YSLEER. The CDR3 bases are TGCGCCAGCAGCCAAGATCCCCCCCGGACTAGCCGGTCTAATGAGCAGTTCTTC. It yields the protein CASSQDPPRTSRSNEQFF.

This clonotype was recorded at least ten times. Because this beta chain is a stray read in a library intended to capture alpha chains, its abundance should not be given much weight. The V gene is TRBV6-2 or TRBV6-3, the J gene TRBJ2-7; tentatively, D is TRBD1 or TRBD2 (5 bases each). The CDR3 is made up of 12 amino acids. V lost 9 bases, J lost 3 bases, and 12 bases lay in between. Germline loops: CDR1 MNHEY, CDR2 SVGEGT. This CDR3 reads CASSGQNYEQYV. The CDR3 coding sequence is TGTGCCAGTTCGGGGCAGAACTACGAGCAGTACGTC.

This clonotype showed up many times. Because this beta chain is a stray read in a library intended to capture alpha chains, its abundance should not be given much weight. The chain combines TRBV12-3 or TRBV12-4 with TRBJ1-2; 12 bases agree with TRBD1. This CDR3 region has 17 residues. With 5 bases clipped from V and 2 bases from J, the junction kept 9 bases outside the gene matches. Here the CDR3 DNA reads TGTGCCAGCAGTCCCGGGACAGGGGGCATTTCGAACTATGGCTACACCTTC. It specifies CASSPGTGGISNYGYTF.

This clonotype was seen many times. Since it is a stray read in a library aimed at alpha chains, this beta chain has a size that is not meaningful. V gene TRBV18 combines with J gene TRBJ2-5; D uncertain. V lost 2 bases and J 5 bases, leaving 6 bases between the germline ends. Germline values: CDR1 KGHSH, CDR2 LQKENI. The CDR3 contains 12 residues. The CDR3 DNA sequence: TGTGCCAGCTCACCAGCACTCGAGACCCAGTACTTC. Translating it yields CASSPALETQYF. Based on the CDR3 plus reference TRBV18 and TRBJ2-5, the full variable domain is NAGVMQNPRHLVRRRGQEARLRCSPMKGHSHVYWYRQLPEEGLKFMVYLQKENIIDESGMPKERFSAEFPKEGPSILRIQQVVRGDSAAYFCASSPALETQYFGPGTRLLVL.

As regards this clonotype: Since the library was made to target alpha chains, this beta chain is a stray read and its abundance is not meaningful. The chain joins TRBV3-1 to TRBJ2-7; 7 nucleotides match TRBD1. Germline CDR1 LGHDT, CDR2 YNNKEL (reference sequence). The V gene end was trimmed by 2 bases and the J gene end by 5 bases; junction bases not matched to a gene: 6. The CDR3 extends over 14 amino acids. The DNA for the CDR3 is TGTGCCAGCAGCCAACAAAACAGGGGCCACGAGCAGTACTTC. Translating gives CASSQQNRGHEQYF.

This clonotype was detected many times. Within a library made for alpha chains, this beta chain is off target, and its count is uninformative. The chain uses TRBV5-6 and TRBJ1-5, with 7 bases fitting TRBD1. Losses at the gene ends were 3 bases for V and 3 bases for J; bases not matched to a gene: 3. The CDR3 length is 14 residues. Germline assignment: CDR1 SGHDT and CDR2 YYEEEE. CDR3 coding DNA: TGTGCCAGCAGCTCGACAGGGTACAATCAGCCCCAGCATTTT. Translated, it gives CASSSTGYNQPQHF.

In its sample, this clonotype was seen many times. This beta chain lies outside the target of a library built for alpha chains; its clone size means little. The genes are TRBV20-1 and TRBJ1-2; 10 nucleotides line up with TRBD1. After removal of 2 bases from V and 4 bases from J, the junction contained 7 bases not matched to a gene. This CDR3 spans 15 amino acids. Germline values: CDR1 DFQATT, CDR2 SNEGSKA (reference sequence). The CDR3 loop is CSARPGDRGVYGYTF. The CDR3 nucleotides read TGCAGTGCTAGACCTGGGGACAGGGGTGTCTATGGCTACACCTTC.

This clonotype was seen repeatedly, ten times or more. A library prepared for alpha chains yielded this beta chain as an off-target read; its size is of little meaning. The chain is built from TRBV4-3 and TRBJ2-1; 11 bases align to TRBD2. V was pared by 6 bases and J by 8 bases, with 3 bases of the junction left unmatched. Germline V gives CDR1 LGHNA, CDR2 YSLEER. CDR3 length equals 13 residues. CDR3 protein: CASSLLAGDEQFF. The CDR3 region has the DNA TGCGCCAGCAGTTTACTAGCGGGAGATGAGCAGTTCTTC.

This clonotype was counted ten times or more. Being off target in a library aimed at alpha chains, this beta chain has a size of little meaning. This chain's CDR3 is CSAPPDGRAKNIQYF. DNA of the CDR3: TGCAGTGCTCCCCCGGACGGAAGAGCCAAAAACATTCAGTACTTC. This chain joins TRBV20-1 and TRBJ2-4; the D is unclear. CDR1 is DFQATT and CDR2 is SNEGSKA in the germline V gene (reference sequence). This CDR3 has 15 residues. Between the trimmed V and J ends, which lost 5 bases and 0 bases, there was a span of 14 bases.

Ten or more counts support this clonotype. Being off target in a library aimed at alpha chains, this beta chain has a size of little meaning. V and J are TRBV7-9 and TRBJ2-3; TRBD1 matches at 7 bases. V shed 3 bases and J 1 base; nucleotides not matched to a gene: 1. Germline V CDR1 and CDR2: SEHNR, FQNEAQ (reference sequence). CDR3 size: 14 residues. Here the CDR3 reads CASSFGQGTDTQYF. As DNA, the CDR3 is TGTGCCAGCAGCTTCGGACAGGGCACAGATACGCAGTATTTT. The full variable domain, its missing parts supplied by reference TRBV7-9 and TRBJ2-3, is DTGVSQNPRHKITKRGQNVTFRCDPISEHNRLYWYRQTLGQGPEFLTYFQNEAQLEKSRLLSDRFSAERPKGSFSTLEIQRTEQGDSAMYLCASSFGQGTDTQYFGPGTRLTVL.

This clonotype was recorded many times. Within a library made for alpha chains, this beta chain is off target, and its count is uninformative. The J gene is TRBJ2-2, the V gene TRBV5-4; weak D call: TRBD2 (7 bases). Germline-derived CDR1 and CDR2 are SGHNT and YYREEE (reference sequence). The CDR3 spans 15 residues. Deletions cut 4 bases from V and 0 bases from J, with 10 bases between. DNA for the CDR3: TGTGCCAGCAGCCGCGGGGGCGCGAACACCGGGGAGCTGTTTTTT. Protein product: CASSRGGANTGELFF.

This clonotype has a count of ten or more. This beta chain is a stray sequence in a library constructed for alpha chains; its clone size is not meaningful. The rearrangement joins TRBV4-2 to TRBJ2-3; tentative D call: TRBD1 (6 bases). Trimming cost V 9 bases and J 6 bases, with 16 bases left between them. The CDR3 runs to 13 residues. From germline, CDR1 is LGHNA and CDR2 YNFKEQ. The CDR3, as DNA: TGTGCCAGTCAACCTGGGGGCTGGGATACGCAGTATTTT. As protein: CASQPGGWDTQYF.

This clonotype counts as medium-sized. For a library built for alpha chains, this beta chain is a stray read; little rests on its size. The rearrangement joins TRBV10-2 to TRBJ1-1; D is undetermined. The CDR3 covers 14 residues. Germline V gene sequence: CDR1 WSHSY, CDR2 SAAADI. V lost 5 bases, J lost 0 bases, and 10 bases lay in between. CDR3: CASSLDGMNTEAFF. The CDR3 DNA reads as TGCGCCAGCAGTCTGGACGGCATGAACACTGAAGCTTTCTTT.

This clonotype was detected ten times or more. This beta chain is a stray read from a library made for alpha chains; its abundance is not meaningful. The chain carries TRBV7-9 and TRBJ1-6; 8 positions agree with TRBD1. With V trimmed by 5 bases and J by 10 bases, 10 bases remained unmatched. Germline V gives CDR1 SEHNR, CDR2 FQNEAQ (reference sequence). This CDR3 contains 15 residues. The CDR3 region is CASSPGQGMRSPLHF. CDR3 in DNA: TGTGCCAGCAGCCCCGGACAGGGAATGCGGTCACCCCTCCACTTT.

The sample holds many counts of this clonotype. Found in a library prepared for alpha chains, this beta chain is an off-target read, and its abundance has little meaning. The CDR3 DNA is TGTGCCAGCAGCTTGAGGGGACAGATCTCTGGAAACACCATATATTTT. This codes for CASSLRGQISGNTIYF. This chain uses TRBV5-8 with TRBJ1-3, with 7 bases lining up with TRBD1. V lost 1 base, J lost 0 bases, and 4 bases stayed unmatched. This CDR3 has 16 amino acids. Looked up from germline, CDR1 is SGHTS and CDR2 is YDEGEE. The full variable domain, completed using reference TRBV5-8 and TRBJ1-3, is EAGVTQSPTHLIKTRGQQATLRCSPISGHTSVYWYQQALGLGLQFLLWYDEGEERNRGNFPPRFSGRQFPNYSSELNVNALELEDSALYLCASSLRGQISGNTIYFGEGSWLTVV.

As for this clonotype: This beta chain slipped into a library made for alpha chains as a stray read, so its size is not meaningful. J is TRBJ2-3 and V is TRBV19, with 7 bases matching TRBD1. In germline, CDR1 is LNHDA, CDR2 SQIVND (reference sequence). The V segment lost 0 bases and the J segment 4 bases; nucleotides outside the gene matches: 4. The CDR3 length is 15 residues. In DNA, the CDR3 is TGTGCCAGTAGTATAGACCGACAGGGAGCAGATACGCAGTATTTT. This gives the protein CASSIDRQGADTQYF.

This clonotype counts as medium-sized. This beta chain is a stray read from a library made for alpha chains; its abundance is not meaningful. The CDR3 spells CASSQDRGGTYEQYF. The CDR3 coding sequence is TGCGCCAGCAGCCAAGATCGCGGGGGAACTTACGAGCAGTACTTC. V gene TRBV4-3 combines with J gene TRBJ2-7; TRBD2 agrees at 7 bases. CDR3 length: 15 residues. Germline V lookup: CDR1 LGHNA, CDR2 YSLEER. The ends lost 0 bases at V and 4 bases at J; junction bases unmatched: 6.

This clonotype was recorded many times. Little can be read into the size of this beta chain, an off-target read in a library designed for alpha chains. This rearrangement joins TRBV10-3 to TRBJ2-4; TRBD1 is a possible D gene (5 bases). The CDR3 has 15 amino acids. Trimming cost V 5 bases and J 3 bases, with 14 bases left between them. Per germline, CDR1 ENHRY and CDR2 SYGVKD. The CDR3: CAISQGASFKNIQYF. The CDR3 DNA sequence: TGTGCCATCAGTCAGGGCGCGTCTTTCAAAAACATTCAGTACTTC.

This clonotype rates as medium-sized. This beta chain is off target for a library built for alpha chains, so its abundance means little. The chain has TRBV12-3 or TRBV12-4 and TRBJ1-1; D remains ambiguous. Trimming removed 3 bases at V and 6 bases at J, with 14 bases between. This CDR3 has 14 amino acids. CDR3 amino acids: CASSFAGWESEAFF. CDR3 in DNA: TGTGCCAGCAGTTTTGCCGGCTGGGAGTCTGAAGCTTTCTTT.

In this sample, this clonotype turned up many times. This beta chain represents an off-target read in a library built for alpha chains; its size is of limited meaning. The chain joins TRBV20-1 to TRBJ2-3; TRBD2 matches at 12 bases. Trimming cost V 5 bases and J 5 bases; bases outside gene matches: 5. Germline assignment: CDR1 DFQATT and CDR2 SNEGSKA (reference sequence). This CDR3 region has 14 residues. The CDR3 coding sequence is TGCAGTGCTGAAACTAGCGGGGGGTTAGATACGCAGTATTTT. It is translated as CSAETSGGLDTQYF.

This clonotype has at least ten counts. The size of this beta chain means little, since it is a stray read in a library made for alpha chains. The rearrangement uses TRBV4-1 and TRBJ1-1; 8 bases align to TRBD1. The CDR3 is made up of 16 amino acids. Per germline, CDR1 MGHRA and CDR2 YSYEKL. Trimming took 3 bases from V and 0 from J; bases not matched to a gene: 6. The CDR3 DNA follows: TGCGCCAGCAGCCAGATGGGGACAGGAATGAACACTGAAGCTTTCTTT. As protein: CASSQMGTGMNTEAFF.

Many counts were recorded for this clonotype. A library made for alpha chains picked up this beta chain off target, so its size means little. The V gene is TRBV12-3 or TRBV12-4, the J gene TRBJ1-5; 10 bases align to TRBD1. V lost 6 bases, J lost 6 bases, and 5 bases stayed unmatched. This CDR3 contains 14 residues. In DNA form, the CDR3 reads TGTGCCAGCAGCCCCGGGACAGGGGTTCAGCCCCAGCATTTT. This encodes CASSPGTGVQPQHF.

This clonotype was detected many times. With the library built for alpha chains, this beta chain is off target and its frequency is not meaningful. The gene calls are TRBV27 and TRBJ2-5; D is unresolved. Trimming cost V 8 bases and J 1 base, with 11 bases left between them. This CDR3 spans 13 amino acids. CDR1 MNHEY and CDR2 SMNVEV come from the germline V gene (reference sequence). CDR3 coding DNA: TGTGCCAGCGCTAGGGTAGTCCAAGAGACCCAGTACTTC. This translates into CASARVVQETQYF.

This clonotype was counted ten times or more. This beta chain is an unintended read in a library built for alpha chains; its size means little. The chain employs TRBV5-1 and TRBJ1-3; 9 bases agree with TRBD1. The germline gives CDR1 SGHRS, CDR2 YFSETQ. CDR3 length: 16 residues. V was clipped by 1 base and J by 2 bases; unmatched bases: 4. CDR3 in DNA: TGCGCCAGCAGCTTGAACGGACAGGGGACTGGAAACACCATATATTTT. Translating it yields CASSLNGQGTGNTIYF.

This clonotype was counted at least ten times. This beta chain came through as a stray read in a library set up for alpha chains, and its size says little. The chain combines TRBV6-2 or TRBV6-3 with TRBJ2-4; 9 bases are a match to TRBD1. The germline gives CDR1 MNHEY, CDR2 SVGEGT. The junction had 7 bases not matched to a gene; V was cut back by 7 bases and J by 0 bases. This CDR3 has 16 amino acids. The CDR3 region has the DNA TGTGCCAGCAATGGACAGGGGACGGTAGCCAAAAACATTCAGTACTTC. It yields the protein CASNGQGTVAKNIQYF.